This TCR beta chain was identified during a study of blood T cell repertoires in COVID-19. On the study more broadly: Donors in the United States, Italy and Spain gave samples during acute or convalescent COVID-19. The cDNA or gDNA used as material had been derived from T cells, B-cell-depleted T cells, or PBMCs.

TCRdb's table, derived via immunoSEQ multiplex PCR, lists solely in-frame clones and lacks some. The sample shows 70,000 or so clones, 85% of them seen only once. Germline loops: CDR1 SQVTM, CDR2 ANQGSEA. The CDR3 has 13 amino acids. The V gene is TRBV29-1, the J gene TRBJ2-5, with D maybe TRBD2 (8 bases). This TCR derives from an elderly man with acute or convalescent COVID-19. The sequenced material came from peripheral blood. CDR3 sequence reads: CAARGGGRETQYF. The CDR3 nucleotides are TGCGCCGCCAGGGGGGGCGGGAGGGAGACCCAGTACTTC.